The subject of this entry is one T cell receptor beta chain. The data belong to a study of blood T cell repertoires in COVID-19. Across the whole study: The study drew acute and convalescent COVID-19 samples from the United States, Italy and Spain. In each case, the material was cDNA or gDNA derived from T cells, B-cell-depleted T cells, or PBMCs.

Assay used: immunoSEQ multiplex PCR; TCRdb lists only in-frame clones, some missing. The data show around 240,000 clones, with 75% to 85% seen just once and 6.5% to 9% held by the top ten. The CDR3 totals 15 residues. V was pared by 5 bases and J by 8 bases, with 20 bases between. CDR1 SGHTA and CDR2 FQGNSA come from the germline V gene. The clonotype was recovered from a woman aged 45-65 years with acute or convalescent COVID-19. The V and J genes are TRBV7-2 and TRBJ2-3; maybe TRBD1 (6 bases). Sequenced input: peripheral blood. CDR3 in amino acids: CASSRRDIPPGTQYF. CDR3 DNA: TGTGCCAGCAGCCGCCGGGACATCCCCCCGGGTACGCAGTATTTT.